These 13 T cell receptor beta chains came from one sample sequenced in a study of cytomegalovirus exposure and HLA in healthy donors. The PCR used 60 Vbeta and 13 Jbeta primers. Clones were read by immunoSEQ multiplex PCR, and TCRdb kept only the in-frame ones, dropping some. The sample includes some 150,000 clones, more than 70% seen only once; the top ten take around 1.4%. Sequenced sample: PBMCs. These receptors all stem from a man aged 55 to 70 in good health and CMV-seronegative.

This clone has just a few counts. The chain is built from TRBV10-2 and TRBJ2-7; 14 bases map to TRBD2. This CDR3 is 15 amino acids long. The V gene's germline CDR1 is WSHSY and CDR2 SAAADI. V dropped 6 bases and J dropped 5; count of bases not matched to a gene: 6. This CDR3 reads CASRGLAGDRHEQYF. CDR3 DNA: TGCGCCAGCAGGGGACTAGCGGGAGATCGGCACGAGCAGTACTTC.

The chain joins TRBV5-1 to TRBJ2-4, with a tentative D call TRBD1 (6 bases). The CDR3 sequence is 15 residues long. Germline V CDR1 and CDR2: SGHRS, YFSETQ. Trimming shortened V by 2 bases and J by 1 base, and 10 bases separated the two germline ends. The CDR3: CASSFGQGAKNIQYF. The CDR3 DNA is TGCGCCAGCAGCTTCGGGCAGGGGGCCAAAAACATTCAGTACTTC.

The chain joins TRBV5-6 to TRBJ1-5; D gene unclear. The CDR3 covers 14 residues. Germline-derived CDR1 and CDR2 are SGHDT and YYEEEE. V shed 1 base and J shed 10 bases, with 15 bases lying between them. The CDR3 DNA reads TGTGCCAGCAGCTTGCTCGGGGTAGCGAGTCCCCAGCATTTT. Translating it yields CASSLLGVASPQHF.

This rearrangement joins TRBV28 to TRBJ2-7, with TRBD2 as a possible D gene (5 bases). CDR1 and CDR2 (germline): MDHEN, SYDVKM. The ends were cut back, 6 bases at V and 3 bases at J, with 15 bases in the middle. CDR3 length equals 14 residues. CDR3 DNA: TGTGCCAGCAGCCCCTGGCAGGACTTCTACGAGCAGTACTTC. Its translation: CASSPWQDFYEQYF.

The chain is built from TRBV4-3 and TRBJ2-2; 8 bases map to TRBD2. The CDR3 extends over 16 amino acids. V was clipped by 3 bases and J by 0 bases; unmatched bases: 3. CDR1 is LGHNA, CDR2 YSLEER, per germline. In nucleotides, the CDR3 is TGCGCCAGCAGCCACAATAGCGGGGCGAACACCGGGGAGCTGTTTTTT. Residues: CASSHNSGANTGELFF.

The chain carries TRBV28 and TRBJ2-5; a possible D gene is TRBD2 (6 bases). V gave up 7 bases and J gave up 4 bases, with 16 bases separating them. Germline CDR1 and CDR2: MDHEN and SYDVKM. The CDR3 contains 14 residues. Written as DNA, the CDR3 is TGTGCCAGCACCCCCCCGGGACTCCGAGAGACCCAGTACTTC. This gives the protein CASTPPGLRETQYF.

This clone turned up a few times. The genes are TRBV29-1 and TRBJ2-1; the match to TRBD2 covers 9 bases. Germline V CDR1 and CDR2: SQVTM, ANQGSEA. The CDR3 is 14 amino acids. J was trimmed by 4 bases and V by 4 bases; bases with no gene match: 5. The CDR3 coding sequence is TGCAGCGTTGGCGCTAGCGGGACTTACAATGAGCAGTTCTTC. It encodes CSVGASGTYNEQFF.

The gene calls are TRBV18 and TRBJ2-5; D unresolved. The CDR3 is 14 residues long. Germline-derived CDR1 and CDR2 are KGHSH and LQKENI. V was cut by 1 base and J by 5 bases, with 11 bases left in between. The DNA of the CDR3 is TGTGCCAGCTCACCACTAGCCCACCGCGAGACCCAGTACTTC. The encoded protein is CASSPLAHRETQYF.

This chain links TRBV7-5 with TRBJ2-7; TRBD1, the table's D call, was not compared with the DNA. TRBV7-5 has pseudogene status. This CDR3 spans 17 amino acids. The CDR3 sequence: CVRSLPPPTGVVYEQYF. For the CDR3, the DNA is TGTGTCAGAAGCTTACCTCCACCGACAGGGGTAGTCTACGAGCAGTACTTC.

This clone was seen just once. The rearrangement links TRBV7-9 to TRBJ2-7; D is perhaps TRBD2 (5 bases). Trimming cost V 3 bases and J 0 bases, with 12 bases left between them. In germline, CDR1 is SEHNR, CDR2 FQNEAQ (reference sequence). The CDR3 totals 15 residues. CDR3 residues: CASSFLLGSSYEQYF. In DNA, the CDR3 is TGTGCCAGCAGCTTCCTCCTGGGGAGCTCCTACGAGCAGTACTTC.

The gene calls are TRBV7-2 and TRBJ2-5; 9 bases map to TRBD2. The CDR3 totals 16 residues. Germline-derived CDR1 and CDR2 are SGHTA and FQGNSA. The V gene end was trimmed by 2 bases and the J gene end by 2 bases; junction bases not matched to a gene: 6. Here the CDR3 DNA reads TGTGCCAGCAGCTTAAGGGGAGCGGGGGGTCAAGAGACCCAGTACTTC. This gives the protein CASSLRGAGGQETQYF.

V and J are TRBV10-1 and TRBJ2-2; 11 nucleotides agree with TRBD1. V was pared by 6 bases and J by 0 bases, with 9 bases of the junction left unmatched. Per the germline V gene, CDR1 is WNHNN and CDR2 is SYGVQD (reference sequence). The CDR3 totals 18 residues. For the CDR3, the DNA is TGCGCCAGCAGCCCTTTATCGGGACAGGGGGCGAACACCGGGGAGCTGTTTTTT. Translating it yields CASSPLSGQGANTGELFF.

The count of this clone is one. V usage is TRBV7-9 and J usage is TRBJ1-1, with TRBD1 as a possible D gene (6 bases). V gave up 5 bases and J gave up 0 bases, with 13 bases separating them. The V gene's germline CDR1 is SEHNR and CDR2 FQNEAQ (reference sequence). The CDR3 spans 15 residues. This CDR3 is CASSPQGQMNTEAFF. The CDR3 DNA is TGTGCCAGCAGCCCGCAAGGACAGATGAACACTGAAGCTTTCTTT.